This TCR beta chain appears in the sequencing data of a study of T cell responses to AZD1222 COVID-19 vaccine. Researchers grouped second doses given at about 4 or about 12 weeks into one pool. Assay: immunoSEQ multiplex PCR; the TCRdb copy retains only in-frame clones and omits some. The profile shows fewer than 90,000 clones, roughly 90% of them singletons. Study results and caveats: Repertoire collection took place solely once the T cell response had peaked. Distributed over spike, vaccine-associated CD4 TCRs predominated at 160-218 and 743-854.

The CDR3 consists of 17 residues. Trimming stripped 4 bases from V and 3 bases from J, with 21 bases between. Germline CDR1 is LGHDT and CDR2 is YNNKEL (reference sequence). In regard to this clone: Its antigen is not known.

This receptor was obtained from an adult who received the AZD1222 COVID-19 vaccine. This rearrangement joins TRBV3-1 (or the pseudogene TRBV3-2) to TRBJ1-1; D is uncertain. The sample in question was peripheral blood, obtained 28 days after the second AZD1222 dose. CDR3 DNA: TGTGCCAGCAGCCTATCCCGGGAGACGGGGAGGCACACTGAAGCTTTCTTT. This translates into CASSLSRETGRHTEAFF.